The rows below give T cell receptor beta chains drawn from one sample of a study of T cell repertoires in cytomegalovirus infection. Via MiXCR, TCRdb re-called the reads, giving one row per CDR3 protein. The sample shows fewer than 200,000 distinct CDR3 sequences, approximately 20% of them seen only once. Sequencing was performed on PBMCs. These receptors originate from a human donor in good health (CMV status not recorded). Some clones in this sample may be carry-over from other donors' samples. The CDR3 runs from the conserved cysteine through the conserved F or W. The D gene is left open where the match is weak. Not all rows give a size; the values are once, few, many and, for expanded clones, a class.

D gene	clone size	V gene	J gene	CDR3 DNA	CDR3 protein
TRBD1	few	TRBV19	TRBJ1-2	TGTGCCAGTAGTCCACGCAGGGGGATTGGCTACACCTTC	CASSPRRGIGYTF
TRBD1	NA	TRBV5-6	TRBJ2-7	TGTGCCAGCAGCACCGGACAGGCTTTAAGCTCCTACGAGCAGTACTTC	CASSTGQALSSYEQYF
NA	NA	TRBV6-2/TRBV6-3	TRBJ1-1	TGTGCCAGCAGGAAGTCGGGGCTGAGGGACACTGAAGCTTTCTTT	CASRKSGLRDTEAFF
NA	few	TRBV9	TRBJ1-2	TGTGCCAGCAGCGGACCTGGCTACACCTTC	CASSGPGYTF
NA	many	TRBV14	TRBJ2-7	TGTGCCAGCAGCCAAGATTTCGGGTACGAGCAGTACTTC	CASSQDFGYEQYF
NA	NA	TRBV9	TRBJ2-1	TGTGCCAGCAGCGTAAAGGGTTCGCAGTTCTTC	CASSVKGSQFF
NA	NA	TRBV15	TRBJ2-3	TGTGCCACCAGCAGAGATCAGGCAGCAGATACGCAGTATTTT	CATSRDQAADTQYF
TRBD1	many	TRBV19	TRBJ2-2	TGTGCCAGTAGTGGACAGGGAGGGAACACCGGGGAGCTGTTTTTT	CASSGQGGNTGELFF
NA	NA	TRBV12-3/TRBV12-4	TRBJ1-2	TGTGCCAGCAGTTTAGGGCAGAACAGTGGCTACACCTTC	CASSLGQNSGYTF
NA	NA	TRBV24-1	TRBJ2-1	TGTGCCACCAGTGATAGTGAGACAGGTCGTTGGAGTGAGCAGTTCTTC	CATSDSETGRWSEQFF
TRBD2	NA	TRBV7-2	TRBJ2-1	TGTGCCAGCAGCCCCCGGGGGGGGGGGGCAGAGCAGTTCTTC	CASSPRGGGAEQFF
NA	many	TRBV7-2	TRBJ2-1	TGTGCCAGCCGCTATGCGCGAGAGCAGTTCTTC	CASRYAREQFF
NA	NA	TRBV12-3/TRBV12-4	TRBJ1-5	TGTGCCAGTGGGGAAAGTGGCAATCAGCCCCAGCATTTT	CASGESGNQPQHF
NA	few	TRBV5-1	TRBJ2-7	TGCGCCAGCAGGGGAATGAGGTCAGCTTCCTACGAGCAGTACTTC	CASRGMRSASYEQYF
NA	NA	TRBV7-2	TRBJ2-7	TGTGCCAGCAGCTTAGCAGGAAGGAGCTCTAGCTCCTACGAGCAGTACTTC	CASSLAGRSSSSYEQYF
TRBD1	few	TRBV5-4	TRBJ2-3	TGTGCCAGCAGCTCCAGACAGGGGATAGATACGCAGTATTTT	CASSSRQGIDTQYF
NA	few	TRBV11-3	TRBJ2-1	TGTGCCAGCAGATCCCGGACAGACAATGAGCAGTTCTTC	CASRSRTDNEQFF
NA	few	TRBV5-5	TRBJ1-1	TGTGCCAGCAGCTTGAAAGGTACGGGGTCGAACACTGAAGCTTTCTTT	CASSLKGTGSNTEAFF
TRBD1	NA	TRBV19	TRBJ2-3	TGTGCCAGTAGTTGGACAGGGGGAAAGAGCACAGATACGCAGTATTTT	CASSWTGGKSTDTQYF
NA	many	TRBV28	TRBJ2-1	TGTGCCAGCAGTTTGATTTACAATGAGCAGTTCTTC	CASSLIYNEQFF
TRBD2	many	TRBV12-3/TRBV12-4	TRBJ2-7	TGTGCCAGCAGTTTAGTCGTTGGGACTAGCGGGAGGGGGTACGAGCAGTACTTC	CASSLVVGTSGRGYEQYF
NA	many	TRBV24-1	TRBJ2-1	TGTGCCACCAGTGATTTGCGTTTCGGCAGCTACAATGAGCAGTTCTTC	CATSDLRFGSYNEQFF
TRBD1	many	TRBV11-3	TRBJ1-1	TGTGCCAGCGGGGCAGGGGGCACTGAAGCTTTCTTT	CASGAGGTEAFF
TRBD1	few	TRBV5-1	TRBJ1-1	TGCGCCAGCAGCTTGACGGGGACAGGTAACACTGAAGCTTTCTTT	CASSLTGTGNTEAFF
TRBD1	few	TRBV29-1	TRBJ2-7	TGCAGCGTAGGACAGGGCGAAAATTACGAGCAGTACTTC	CSVGQGENYEQYF
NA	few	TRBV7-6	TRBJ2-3	TGTGCCAGCAGCTTAGAGCGAGTCCCGACAGATACGCAGTATTTT	CASSLERVPTDTQYF
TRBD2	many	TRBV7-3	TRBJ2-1	TGTGCCAGCAGCTCAAGCGGGGGGCTATACAATGAGCAGTTCTTC	CASSSSGGLYNEQFF
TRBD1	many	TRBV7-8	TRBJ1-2	TGTGCCAGCAGCAGGGGACAGCCCGGAGGCTACACCTTC	CASSRGQPGGYTF
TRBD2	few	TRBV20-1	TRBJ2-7	TGCAGTGCTAAGCGGGGTGCCTACGAGCAGTACTTC	CSAKRGAYEQYF
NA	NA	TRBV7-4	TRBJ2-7	TGTGCCAGCAGCTTAGCGGGAGGGGACACCTACGAGCAGTACTTC	CASSLAGGDTYEQYF
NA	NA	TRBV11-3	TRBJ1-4	TGTGCCAGCAGCTTAAGATTGGGTACTAACGAAAAACTGTTTTTT	CASSLRLGTNEKLFF
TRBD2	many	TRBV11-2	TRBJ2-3	TGTGCCAGCAGCCTTTCCTTTGCCGGGACTAGCGGGAGGGCCATGACAGATACGCAGTATTTT	CASSLSFAGTSGRAMTDTQYF
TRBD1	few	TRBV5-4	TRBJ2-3	TGTGCCAGCAGCCAAGGGACAGGGTCCTTGTCTGATACGCAGTATTTT	CASSQGTGSLSDTQYF
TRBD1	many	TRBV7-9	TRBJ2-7	TGTGCCAGCAGCTCGCCGGGACAGGGGGTATACGAGCAGTACTTC	CASSSPGQGVYEQYF
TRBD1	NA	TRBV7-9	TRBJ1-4	TGTGCCAGCAGCGATCGGGACAGGGGTGAAAAACTGTTTTTT	CASSDRDRGEKLFF
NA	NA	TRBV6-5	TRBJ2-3	TGTGCCAGCAGACGGGACACAGATACGCAGTATTTT	CASRRDTDTQYF
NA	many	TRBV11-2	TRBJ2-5	TGTGCCAGCAGCTTGATACCGCAGGGTCTCAGAGAGACCCAGTACTTC	CASSLIPQGLRETQYF
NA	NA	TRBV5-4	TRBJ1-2	TGTGCCAGCAGCTTTAACGGTCGTGGCTACACCTTC	CASSFNGRGYTF
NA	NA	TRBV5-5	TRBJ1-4	TGTGCCAGCAGCTTCGCGGGCGGTACGACTAATGAAAAACTGTTTTTT	CASSFAGGTTNEKLFF
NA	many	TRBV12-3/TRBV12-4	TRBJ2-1	TGTGCCAGCAGTCCGCGGGGCCTCAATGAGCAGTTCTTC	CASSPRGLNEQFF
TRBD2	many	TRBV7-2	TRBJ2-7	TGTGCCAGCAGCTACTCCCTCAGCGGGGGGCCCTACGAGCAGTACTTC	CASSYSLSGGPYEQYF
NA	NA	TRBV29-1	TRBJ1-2	TGCAGCGTTGAAGGGAAACCCTATGGCTACACCTTC	CSVEGKPYGYTF
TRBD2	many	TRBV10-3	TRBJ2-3	TGTGCCATCAGTGAGTTCGTGAATAGCGGGAGGCAGGATACGCAGTATTTT	CAISEFVNSGRQDTQYF
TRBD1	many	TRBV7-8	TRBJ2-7	TGTGCCAGCAGCCGAAACGGACAGGGGCCCTACGAGCAGTACTTC	CASSRNGQGPYEQYF
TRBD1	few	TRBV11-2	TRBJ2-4	TGTGCCAGCAGCCTGAAGGCGGGGACAGGGTTCGCAAACATTCAGTACTTC	CASSLKAGTGFANIQYF
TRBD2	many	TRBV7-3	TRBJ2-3	TGTGCCAGCAGCTCCCGAGCGAAGCGGGGGTTCACAGATACGCAGTATTTT	CASSSRAKRGFTDTQYF
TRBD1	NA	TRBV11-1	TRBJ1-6	TGTGCCAGCAGCCGGGACAGGGGACATTCACCCCTCCACTTT	CASSRDRGHSPLHF
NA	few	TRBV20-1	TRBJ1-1	TGCAGTGTTTCCTCCGGGGGCGGAAACACTGAAGCTTTCTTT	CSVSSGGGNTEAFF
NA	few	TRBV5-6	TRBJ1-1	TGTGCCAGCAGCTGGCCTGGGGGGAACACTGAAGCTTTCTTT	CASSWPGGNTEAFF
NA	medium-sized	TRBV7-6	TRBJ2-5	TGTGCCAGCAGCCCCGGGGGGACCCAGTACTTC	CASSPGGTQYF
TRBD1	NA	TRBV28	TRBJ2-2	TGTGCCAGCAGTGGGACAGCACCGAACACCGGGGAGCTGTTTTTT	CASSGTAPNTGELFF
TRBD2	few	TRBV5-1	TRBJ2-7	TGCGCCAGCAGCTTGGCCGGGGCGGGAGGAGCATACGAGCAGTACTTC	CASSLAGAGGAYEQYF
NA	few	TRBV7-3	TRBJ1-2	TGTGCCAGCAGCTTAAGCGGCAGGCCTAATCTTAACTATGGCTACACCTTC	CASSLSGRPNLNYGYTF
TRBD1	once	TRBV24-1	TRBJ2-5	TGTGCCACCAGTGATTTGATGGACAGGGGGCCGGAGAGGGAGACCCAGTACTTC	CATSDLMDRGPERETQYF
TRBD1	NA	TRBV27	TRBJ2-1	TGTGCCAGCAGTCCACGAGACAGGGTCGGTGAGCAGTTCTTC	CASSPRDRVGEQFF
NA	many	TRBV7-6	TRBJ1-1	TGTGCCAGCAGCCACGGTCAGGGAATGAACACTGAAGCTTTCTTT	CASSHGQGMNTEAFF
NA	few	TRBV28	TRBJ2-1	TGTGCCAGCAGTTCCCCCCGGGGATTGTACAATGAGCAGTTCTTC	CASSSPRGLYNEQFF